The rows below give T cell receptor beta chains drawn from one sample of a study of human T cells and chemical hapten exposure. TCRdb redid the calling of the RACE reads with MiXCR, one entry per CDR3 protein. The repertoire holds some 90,000 distinct CDR3 sequences, 8.5% seen once, with 2.6% in the top ten. The sequencing used whole blood, collected in connection with sensitization to the hapten diphenylcyclopropenone (DPC). The receptor set was obtained from a man aged 40-55 years with alopecia areata. Some clones in this sample may be carry-over from other donors' samples. The CDR3 runs from the conserved cysteine through the conserved F or W. The D gene is left open where the match is weak. Clone size is stated in some rows and not others, as once, few, many or a class when expanded.

d_gene: TRBD1; v_gene: TRBV7-2; abundance: .; j_gene: TRBJ1-3; CDR3nt: TGTGCCAGCAGCTTAGGGACAGGGACCGCGGGAGGAAACACCATATATTTT; CDR3aa: CASSLGTGTAGGNTIYF
d_gene: .; v_gene: TRBV4-1; abundance: few; j_gene: TRBJ1-4; CDR3nt: TGCGCCAGCAGCCAATCCCTATCAACTAATGAAAAACTGTTTTTT; CDR3aa: CASSQSLSTNEKLFF
d_gene: .; v_gene: TRBV5-1; abundance: .; j_gene: TRBJ2-1; CDR3nt: TGCGCCAGCAGCTTGGGGACACCGAATGAGCAGTTCTTC; CDR3aa: CASSLGTPNEQFF
d_gene: TRBD1; v_gene: TRBV6-6; abundance: many; j_gene: TRBJ2-7; CDR3nt: TGTGCCAGCAACAAGGACAGGGCCCACGAGCAGTACTTC; CDR3aa: CASNKDRAHEQYF
d_gene: .; v_gene: TRBV7-9; abundance: many; j_gene: TRBJ1-6; CDR3nt: TGTGCCAGCAGCCCGCAAGGGATCGAATCACCCCTCCACTTT; CDR3aa: CASSPQGIESPLHF
d_gene: TRBD1; v_gene: TRBV12-3/TRBV12-4; abundance: few; j_gene: TRBJ2-4; CDR3nt: TGTGCCACACGACAGGGCGGTGACATTCAGTACTTC; CDR3aa: CATRQGGDIQYF
d_gene: TRBD1; v_gene: TRBV25-1; abundance: many; j_gene: TRBJ2-1; CDR3nt: TGTGCCAGCTCACAGGGGAGTGAGCAGTTCTTC; CDR3aa: CASSQGSEQFF
d_gene: .; v_gene: TRBV29-1; abundance: once; j_gene: TRBJ1-1; CDR3nt: TGCAGCGTTGAAAAGGGAGGGCTGGGCACTGAAGCTTTCTTT; CDR3aa: CSVEKGGLGTEAFF
d_gene: .; v_gene: TRBV3-1; abundance: many; j_gene: TRBJ2-3; CDR3nt: TGTGCCAGCAGTCAAAGGGCAGGGAGACACACAGATACGCAGTATTTT; CDR3aa: CASSQRAGRHTDTQYF
d_gene: TRBD2; v_gene: TRBV7-8; abundance: few; j_gene: TRBJ2-4; CDR3nt: TGTGCCAGCAGTCTTGGACTAGCGGGAGAAAACATTCAGTACTTC; CDR3aa: CASSLGLAGENIQYF
d_gene: TRBD2; v_gene: TRBV7-2; abundance: .; j_gene: TRBJ2-2; CDR3nt: TGTGCCAGCAGCTTAGAAATCTACCCTAGCGGAGCCCTCTACGGGGAGCTGTTTTTT; CDR3aa: CASSLEIYPSGALYGELFF
d_gene: TRBD1; v_gene: TRBV6-1; abundance: many; j_gene: TRBJ1-5; CDR3nt: TGTGCCAGCAGGGGACAGGGGGCCGTTAGCAATCAGCCCCAGCATTTT; CDR3aa: CASRGQGAVSNQPQHF
d_gene: .; v_gene: TRBV7-2; abundance: .; j_gene: TRBJ2-1; CDR3nt: TGTGCCAGCAGCCGTTTTGATAGGGCCGGGGGCTCCTACAATGAGCAGTTCTTC; CDR3aa: CASSRFDRAGGSYNEQFF
d_gene: .; v_gene: TRBV9; abundance: many; j_gene: TRBJ1-6; CDR3nt: TGTGCCAGCAGCGTAATGGAACAGGAAAATTCACCCCTCCACTTT; CDR3aa: CASSVMEQENSPLHF
d_gene: TRBD1; v_gene: TRBV10-3; abundance: few; j_gene: TRBJ2-7; CDR3nt: TGTGCCATCAGTGGACAGGGAAACGAGCAGTACTTC; CDR3aa: CAISGQGNEQYF
d_gene: .; v_gene: TRBV25-1; abundance: .; j_gene: TRBJ1-5; CDR3nt: TGTGCCAGCAGTGAATCGAGGTTTCAGCCCCAGCATTTT; CDR3aa: CASSESRFQPQHF
d_gene: .; v_gene: TRBV7-2; abundance: .; j_gene: TRBJ1-1; CDR3nt: TGTGCCAGCAGCTTAGTGGCAGGGCCCACTGAAGCTTTCTTT; CDR3aa: CASSLVAGPTEAFF
d_gene: TRBD1; v_gene: TRBV10-3; abundance: many; j_gene: TRBJ2-7; CDR3nt: TGTGCCATCAGTTCCTTGGGACAGGGGGGCGAGCAGTACTTC; CDR3aa: CAISSLGQGGEQYF
d_gene: TRBD2; v_gene: TRBV5-1; abundance: .; j_gene: TRBJ2-3; CDR3nt: TGCGCCAGCAGCTTGGTGCCTAGCGGGAACACAGATACGCAGTATTTT; CDR3aa: CASSLVPSGNTDTQYF
d_gene: .; v_gene: TRBV29-1; abundance: .; j_gene: TRBJ2-3; CDR3nt: TGCAGCGTTGATACCAGGGCGGTCACAGATACGCAGTATTTT; CDR3aa: CSVDTRAVTDTQYF
d_gene: .; v_gene: TRBV30; abundance: few; j_gene: TRBJ2-7; CDR3nt: TGTGCCTGGAGTGTAGCCGGATCCCTAACTGTGCAGTACTTC; CDR3aa: CAWSVAGSLTVQYF
d_gene: TRBD2; v_gene: TRBV28; abundance: .; j_gene: TRBJ2-3; CDR3nt: TGTGCCAGCAGTTTAAAGGTAGCGGGTCCGAAAGCAGATACGCAGTATTTT; CDR3aa: CASSLKVAGPKADTQYF
d_gene: .; v_gene: TRBV27; abundance: many; j_gene: TRBJ1-5; CDR3nt: TGTGCCAGCCGACGGATCAACGACTATAGCAATCAGCCCCAGCATTTT; CDR3aa: CASRRINDYSNQPQHF
d_gene: TRBD1; v_gene: TRBV24-1; abundance: many; j_gene: TRBJ2-1; CDR3nt: TGTGCCACCAGTGACCCGACAGGGGACTACAATGAGCAGTTCTTC; CDR3aa: CATSDPTGDYNEQFF
d_gene: .; v_gene: TRBV19; abundance: few; j_gene: TRBJ1-2; CDR3nt: TGTGCCAGTAGTATTACGACAGGCGATTTGTATGGCTACACCTTC; CDR3aa: CASSITTGDLYGYTF
d_gene: TRBD2; v_gene: TRBV11-2; abundance: few; j_gene: TRBJ2-1; CDR3nt: TGTGCCAGCATGCTAGCGGGAGACTACAATGAGCAGTTCTTC; CDR3aa: CASMLAGDYNEQFF
d_gene: .; v_gene: TRBV11-2; abundance: many; j_gene: TRBJ2-6; CDR3nt: TGTGCCAGCAGCTTAGGCCCCGCAACCCTGACCTCTGGGGCCAACGTCCTGACTTTC; CDR3aa: CASSLGPATLTSGANVLTF
d_gene: TRBD1; v_gene: TRBV5-5; abundance: many; j_gene: TRBJ2-7; CDR3nt: TGTGCCAGCAGCCGGACAGGTATTGCCTACGAGCAGTACTTC; CDR3aa: CASSRTGIAYEQYF
d_gene: .; v_gene: TRBV28; abundance: many; j_gene: TRBJ1-1; CDR3nt: TGTGCCAGCAGTTTATTAGGGGGAATCACTGAAGCTTTCTTT; CDR3aa: CASSLLGGITEAFF
d_gene: .; v_gene: TRBV20-1; abundance: .; j_gene: TRBJ2-4; CDR3nt: TGCAGTGCTCCGGGACTTGGGGAGAACATTCAGTACTTC; CDR3aa: CSAPGLGENIQYF
d_gene: .; v_gene: TRBV3-1; abundance: .; j_gene: TRBJ1-1; CDR3nt: TGTGCCAGCAGCCAAGATATCCGGGTACTTGAAGCTTTCTTT; CDR3aa: CASSQDIRVLEAFF
d_gene: TRBD2; v_gene: TRBV2; abundance: few; j_gene: TRBJ2-5; CDR3nt: TGTGCCAGCAGCGGACTAGCGGGATCGCAAGAGACCCAGTACTTC; CDR3aa: CASSGLAGSQETQYF
d_gene: .; v_gene: TRBV20-1; abundance: few; j_gene: TRBJ2-7; CDR3nt: TGCAGTGCTAGAGATTCGGCATCGGGGCAGTACTTC; CDR3aa: CSARDSASGQYF
d_gene: .; v_gene: TRBV6-6; abundance: few; j_gene: TRBJ2-3; CDR3nt: TGTGCCAGCAGTTTTGGGCGCGGACTGAAAAGCACAGATACGCAGTATTTT; CDR3aa: CASSFGRGLKSTDTQYF
d_gene: .; v_gene: TRBV20-1; abundance: .; j_gene: TRBJ2-3; CDR3nt: TGCAGTGCTAGAGGTCGGACCCGACGATCTGGCACAGATACGCAGTATTTT; CDR3aa: CSARGRTRRSGTDTQYF
d_gene: .; v_gene: TRBV30; abundance: few; j_gene: TRBJ1-2; CDR3nt: TGTGCCTGGAGTACTCGACCCCGACAGACTGGGAACTATGGCTACACCTTC; CDR3aa: CAWSTRPRQTGNYGYTF
d_gene: .; v_gene: TRBV11-1; abundance: .; j_gene: TRBJ2-1; CDR3nt: TGTGCCAGCAGCTTACGAGGGAGCGGCACATATGAGCAGTTCTTC; CDR3aa: CASSLRGSGTYEQFF
d_gene: .; v_gene: TRBV10-3; abundance: few; j_gene: TRBJ2-6; CDR3nt: TGTGCCATCAGTTCTAAGGTGGGCACCTCTGGGGCCAACGTCCTGACTTTC; CDR3aa: CAISSKVGTSGANVLTF
d_gene: .; v_gene: TRBV29-1; abundance: .; j_gene: TRBJ2-1; CDR3nt: TGCAGCGTTGAAGTTAGCCTGTACAATGAGCGGTTCTTC; CDR3aa: CSVEVSLYNERFF
d_gene: TRBD2; v_gene: TRBV29-1; abundance: many; j_gene: TRBJ2-1; CDR3nt: TGCAGCGTTGAAGATAAGGTAGCGGGAGTTATTGAGCAGTTCTTC; CDR3aa: CSVEDKVAGVIEQFF
d_gene: .; v_gene: TRBV14; abundance: many; j_gene: TRBJ2-3; CDR3nt: TGTGCCAGCAGCCAAGATGTAAGGAGCACAGATACGCAGTATTTT; CDR3aa: CASSQDVRSTDTQYF
d_gene: TRBD2; v_gene: TRBV6-5; abundance: many; j_gene: TRBJ2-7; CDR3nt: TGTGCCAGCAGTGTGACTAGCGGGGCCCCCTACGAGCAGTACTTC; CDR3aa: CASSVTSGAPYEQYF
d_gene: TRBD2; v_gene: TRBV4-2; abundance: few; j_gene: TRBJ2-2; CDR3nt: TGTGCCAGCAGCGTCACTAGCGGGATTAGGACCGGGGAGCTGTTTTTT; CDR3aa: CASSVTSGIRTGELFF
d_gene: .; v_gene: TRBV7-6; abundance: .; j_gene: TRBJ2-1; CDR3nt: TGTGCCAGCAGCTTAGATCGGGGCAATGAGCAGTTCTTC; CDR3aa: CASSLDRGNEQFF
d_gene: TRBD1; v_gene: TRBV24-1; abundance: many; j_gene: TRBJ1-1; CDR3nt: TGTGCCACCAGTGAGAAGGGACAGGAAGCTTTCTTT; CDR3aa: CATSEKGQEAFF
d_gene: .; v_gene: TRBV11-2; abundance: few; j_gene: TRBJ1-3; CDR3nt: TGTGCCAGCAGCTTAGCGTGGAGCTCTGGAAACACCATATATTTT; CDR3aa: CASSLAWSSGNTIYF
d_gene: .; v_gene: TRBV5-1; abundance: .; j_gene: TRBJ2-1; CDR3nt: TGCGCCAGCAGCCCCGGACAGAGCTCCTACAATGAGCAGTTCTTC; CDR3aa: CASSPGQSSYNEQFF
d_gene: TRBD2; v_gene: TRBV28; abundance: few; j_gene: TRBJ2-5; CDR3nt: TGTGCCAGCCGGGGGGGGCTCCAAGAGACCCAGTACTTC; CDR3aa: CASRGGLQETQYF
d_gene: TRBD1; v_gene: TRBV28; abundance: few; j_gene: TRBJ2-4; CDR3nt: TGTGCCAGCAGTCCCCCGGGACAGGGGGCTTCCAAAAACATTCAGTACTTC; CDR3aa: CASSPPGQGASKNIQYF
d_gene: TRBD1; v_gene: TRBV6-6; abundance: many; j_gene: TRBJ2-7; CDR3nt: TGTGCCAGCAGTTCAGGGGGCCACGAGCAGTACTTC; CDR3aa: CASSSGGHEQYF
d_gene: .; v_gene: TRBV6-2/TRBV6-3; abundance: many; j_gene: TRBJ1-5; CDR3nt: TGTGCCAGCAGTTACATCGGGCCTAATCAGCCCCAGCATTTT; CDR3aa: CASSYIGPNQPQHF
d_gene: TRBD1; v_gene: TRBV7-9; abundance: few; j_gene: TRBJ2-5; CDR3nt: TGTGCCAGCAGCCAATCAGACAGGGATCGGGAAGAGACCCAGTACTTC; CDR3aa: CASSQSDRDREETQYF
d_gene: .; v_gene: TRBV6-5; abundance: few; j_gene: TRBJ2-3; CDR3nt: TGTGCCAGCAGTTACAGTTTTGGACTGGCTAGCACAGATACGCAGTATTTT; CDR3aa: CASSYSFGLASTDTQYF
d_gene: .; v_gene: TRBV2; abundance: many; j_gene: TRBJ2-6; CDR3nt: TGTGCCAGCACGGTCTCTGGGGCCAACGTCCTGACTTTC; CDR3aa: CASTVSGANVLTF
d_gene: .; v_gene: TRBV7-2; abundance: few; j_gene: TRBJ1-6; CDR3nt: TGTGCCAGCAGCTTGGGCAGGACTCCCTATAATTCACCCCTCCACTTT; CDR3aa: CASSLGRTPYNSPLHF